Listed below are T cell receptor beta chains from one sample, sequenced in a study of blood T cells in healthy people across ages. TCRdb analysed the 5' RACE reads with MiXCR anew, one entry per CDR3 protein. The table includes hundreds of thousands of distinct CDR3 sequences, around 43% detected once. Sequencing was done on a sample of blood. These receptors originate from a man at least 80 years old in good health. The CDR3 runs from the conserved cysteine through the conserved F or W.

v_gene	j_gene	CDR3aa
TRBV29-1	TRBJ2-5	CSVRGGGEETQYF
TRBV12-3/TRBV12-4	TRBJ2-4	CASGQGVLAKNIQYF
TRBV15	TRBJ2-1	CATSTAGTDSYNEQFF
TRBV4-3	TRBJ1-4	CASSQSAGGFFLEKLFF
TRBV20-1	TRBJ1-6	CSAIRGRNSPLHF
TRBV7-9	TRBJ2-1	CASRTLAGSYNEQFF
TRBV7-2	TRBJ2-1	CASSLAGAWEQFF
TRBV20-1	TRBJ2-1	CSAPQSSGGPLRTQFF
TRBV5-1	TRBJ2-5	CASSRDRMASQETQYF
TRBV5-6	TRBJ2-2	CASSLVPLNTGELFF
TRBV7-8	TRBJ2-1	CASSLLVAGGPNEQFF
TRBV2	TRBJ1-2	CASILTGATYGYTF
TRBV7-2	TRBJ2-3	CASSLGLAGGTGDTQYF
TRBV29-1	TRBJ1-1	CSVEATGRSEGGTEAFF
TRBV20-1	TRBJ2-7	CSAGGVQYEQYF
TRBV15	TRBJ2-3	CATALGGTSDTQYF
TRBV27	TRBJ2-7	CASSLRGAPVNEQYF
TRBV3-1	TRBJ2-2	CASRSHSNTGELFF
TRBV7-9	TRBJ2-1	CASSAPGLAVNEQFF
TRBV5-1	TRBJ2-5	CASSNGPQETQYF
TRBV20-1	TRBJ2-3	CSANRGADTQYF
TRBV11-2	TRBJ2-1	CANSLDVGTAWTSEEQFF
TRBV3-1	TRBJ2-1	CASSQDLAPHNEQFF
TRBV3-1	TRBJ1-1	CASSLRDSTEAFF
TRBV28	TRBJ2-7	CASRNFPEGEQYF
TRBV7-2	TRBJ2-3	CASSFVRSGTQTTTDTQYF